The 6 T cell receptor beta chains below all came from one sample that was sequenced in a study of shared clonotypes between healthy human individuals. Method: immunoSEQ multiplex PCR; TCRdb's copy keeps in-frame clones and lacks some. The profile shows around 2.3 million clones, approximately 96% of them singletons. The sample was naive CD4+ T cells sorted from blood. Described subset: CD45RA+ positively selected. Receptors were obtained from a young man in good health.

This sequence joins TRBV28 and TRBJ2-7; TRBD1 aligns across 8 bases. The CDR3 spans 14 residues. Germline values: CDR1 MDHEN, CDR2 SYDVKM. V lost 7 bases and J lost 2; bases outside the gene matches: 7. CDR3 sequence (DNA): TGTGCCAGCACGAGGACAGGGATAACCTACGAGCAGTACTTC. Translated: CASTRTGITYEQYF.

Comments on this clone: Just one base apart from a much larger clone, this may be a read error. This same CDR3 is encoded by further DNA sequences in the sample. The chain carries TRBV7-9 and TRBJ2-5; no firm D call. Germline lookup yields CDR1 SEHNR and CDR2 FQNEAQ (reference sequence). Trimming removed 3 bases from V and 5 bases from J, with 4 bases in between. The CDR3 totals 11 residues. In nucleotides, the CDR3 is TGTGCCAGCAGCTTTGGGGAGACCCAGTACTTC. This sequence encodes CASSFGETQYF.

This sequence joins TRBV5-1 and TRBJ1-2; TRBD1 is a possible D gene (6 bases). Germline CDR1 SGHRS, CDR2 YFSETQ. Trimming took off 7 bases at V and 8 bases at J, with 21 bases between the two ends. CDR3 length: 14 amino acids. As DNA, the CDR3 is TGCGCCAGCGATCCCGAGGGGGGGATCGGAGGCTACACCTTC. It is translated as CASDPEGGIGGYTF.

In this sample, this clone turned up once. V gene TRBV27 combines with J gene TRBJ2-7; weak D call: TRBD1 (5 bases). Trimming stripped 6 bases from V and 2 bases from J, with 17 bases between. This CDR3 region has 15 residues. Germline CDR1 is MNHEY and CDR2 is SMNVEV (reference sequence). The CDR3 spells CASRQGSTAAYEQYF. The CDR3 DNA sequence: TGTGCCAGCAGGCAGGGTTCCACTGCCGCCTACGAGCAGTACTTC.

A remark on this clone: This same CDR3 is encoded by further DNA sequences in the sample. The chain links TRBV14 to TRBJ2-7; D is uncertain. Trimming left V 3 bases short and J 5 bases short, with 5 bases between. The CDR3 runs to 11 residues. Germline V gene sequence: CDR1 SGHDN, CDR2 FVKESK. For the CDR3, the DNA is TGTGCCAGCAGCCACACCCACGAGCAGTACTTC. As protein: CASSHTHEQYF. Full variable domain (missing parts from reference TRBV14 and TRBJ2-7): EAGVTQFPSHSVIEKGQTVTLRCDPISGHDNLYWYRRVMGKEIKFLLHFVKESKQDESGMPNNRFLAERTGGTYSTLKVQPAELEDSGVYFCASSHTHEQYFGPGTRLTVT.

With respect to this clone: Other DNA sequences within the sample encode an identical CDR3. The CDR3 sequence is CASSLGQGGTQYF. In DNA, the CDR3 is TGTGCCAGCAGCTTAGGACAGGGAGGCACCCAGTACTTC. This chain links TRBV5-4 with TRBJ2-5, with 8 bases matching TRBD1. Germline-derived CDR1 and CDR2 are SGHNT and YYREEE (reference sequence). With 2 bases clipped from V and 8 bases from J, the junction kept 5 bases outside the gene matches. This CDR3 has 13 amino acids.